The clone carrying this T cell receptor (beta chain) has only one observation. The data derive from a study of OX40 agonist ivuxolimab in advanced cancers. On the study more broadly: Ivuxolimab, which is an agonistic anti-OX40 (CD134) antibody, was administered to the patients.

This CDR3 contains 17 residues. V lost 2 bases to trimming and J lost 0 bases, with 15 bases between them. Germline lookup yields CDR1 SGDLS and CDR2 YYNGEE. Assay used: immunoSEQ multiplex PCR; TCRdb lists only in-frame clones, some missing. The data show 70,000 or so clones, about 85% seen once. The chain has TRBV9 and TRBJ1-3; D not resolved. The sample consisted of CD4+ or CD8+ T cells sorted from blood, taken in a trial of the OX40 agonist ivuxolimab. This clonotype was sampled from an adult with an advanced solid tumor such as melanoma, head and neck, liver or kidney cancer. The CDR3 loop is CASSVFPSTGSGNTIYF. The DNA for the CDR3 is TGTGCCAGCAGCGTCTTCCCTTCCACGGGCTCTGGAAACACCATATATTTT. The complete variable domain, with remaining parts taken from reference TRBV9 and TRBJ1-3, reads DSGVTQTPKHLITATGQRVTLRCSPRSGDLSVYWYQQSLDQGLQFLIQYYNGEERAKGNILERFSAQQFPDLHSELNLSSLELGDSALYFCASSVFPSTGSGNTIYFGEGSWLTVV.